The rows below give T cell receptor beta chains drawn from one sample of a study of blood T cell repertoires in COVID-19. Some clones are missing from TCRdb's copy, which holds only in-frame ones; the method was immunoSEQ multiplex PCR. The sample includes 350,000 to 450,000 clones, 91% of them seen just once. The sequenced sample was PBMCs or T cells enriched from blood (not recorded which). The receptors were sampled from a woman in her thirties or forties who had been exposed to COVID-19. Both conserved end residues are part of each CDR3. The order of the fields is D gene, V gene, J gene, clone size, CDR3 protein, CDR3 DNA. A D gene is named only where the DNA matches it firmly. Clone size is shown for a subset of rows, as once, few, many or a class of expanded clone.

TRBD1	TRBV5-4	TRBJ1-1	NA	CASSATGANTEAFF	TGTGCCAGCAGCGCCACAGGGGCGAACACTGAAGCTTTCTTT
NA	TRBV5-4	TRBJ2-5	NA	CASSLQGRRETQYF	TGTGCCAGCAGCTTACAGGGGAGGAGGGAGACCCAGTACTTC
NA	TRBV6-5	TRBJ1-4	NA	CASSYPPRGANEKLFF	TGTGCCAGCAGTTACCCGCCAAGGGGTGCTAATGAAAAACTGTTTTTT
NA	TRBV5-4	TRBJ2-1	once	CASSRGGELGEQFF	TGTGCCAGCAGTCGGGGCGGGGAGCTGGGTGAGCAGTTCTTC
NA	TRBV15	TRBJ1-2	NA	CATSSTGSGGYTF	TGTGCCACCAGCAGCACTGGGAGTGGTGGCTACACCTTC
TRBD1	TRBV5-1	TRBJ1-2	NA	CASSKDRGLDGYTF	TGCGCCAGCAGCAAGGACAGGGGGCTCGATGGCTACACCTTC
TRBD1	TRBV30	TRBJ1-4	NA	CAWKGTDYATNEKLFF	TGTGCCTGGAAGGGGACAGATTATGCAACTAATGAAAAACTGTTTTTT
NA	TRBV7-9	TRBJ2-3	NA	CASGSSQQLGTDTQYF	TGTGCCAGCGGATCCTCTCAACAGCTGGGCACAGATACGCAGTATTTT
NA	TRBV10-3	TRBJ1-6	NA	CAISENGSPLHF	TGTGCCATCAGTGAAAACGGTTCACCCCTCCACTTT
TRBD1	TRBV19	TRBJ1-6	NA	CASSIDGTGDSPLHF	TGTGCCAGTAGTATAGATGGGACAGGGGATTCACCCCTCCACTTT
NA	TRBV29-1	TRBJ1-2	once	CSVEGPGNGYTF	TGCAGCGTTGAGGGTCCAGGGAATGGCTACACCTTC
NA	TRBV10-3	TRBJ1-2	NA	CAISETGNYGYTF	TGTGCCATCAGTGAGACAGGGAACTATGGCTACACCTTC
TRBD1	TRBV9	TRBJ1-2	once	CASSVVTGGRGYTF	TGTGCCAGCAGCGTAGTGACAGGGGGCCGGGGCTACACCTTC
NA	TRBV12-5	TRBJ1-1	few	CASGLVLGQQNTEAFF	TGTGCTAGTGGTTTGGTACTTGGACAACAGAACACTGAAGCTTTCTTT
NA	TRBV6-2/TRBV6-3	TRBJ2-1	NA	CASSDGRWLFF	TGTGCCAGCAGCGACGGGAGATGGTTATTCTTC
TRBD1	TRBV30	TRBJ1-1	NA	CAWKQGVYSGTEAFF	TGTGCCTGGAAACAGGGGGTGTACAGCGGCACTGAAGCTTTCTTT
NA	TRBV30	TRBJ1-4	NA	CAWSETPAFRANEKLFF	TGTGCCTGGAGTGAGACCCCTGCATTCCGGGCTAATGAAAAACTGTTTTTT
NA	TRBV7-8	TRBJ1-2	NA	CASSTTTDYTF	TGTGCCAGCAGCACGACCACAGACTACACCTTC
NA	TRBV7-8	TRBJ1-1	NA	CASGKRSNRVRSTEAFF	TGTGCCAGCGGCAAGAGGTCGAACAGGGTCCGCAGCACTGAAGCTTTCTTT